This TCR beta chain was retrieved from a study of vaccination effects on CD4 cells after COVID-19. Study-wide background: Under the ViraFEST assay, PBMC were stimulated with viral peptide pools so that antigen-specific CD4+ T cells expanded. Sequencing was performed afterwards. Notes on the study in general: Late after vaccination, infection- and vaccine-induced clones showed marked clonal contraction. Convalescent patients were scarce, and early post-infection timepoints were absent.

Between days 9 and 10 of culture, CD4+ T cells were separated out. The authors replaced half the medium with IL-2 medium on days 3 and 7. Here immunoSEQ multiplex PCR was the method, and the copy in TCRdb shows in-frame clones only, minus some. The sample gives over 65,000 clones, more than 70% of which show up once; around 2.1% is in the top ten. As regards this clone: The antigen is not known.

V dropped 6 bases and J dropped 7 bases, with 12 bases sitting between them. CDR1 KGHSH and CDR2 LQKENI come from the germline V gene. The CDR3 contains 13 residues. The sample in question was CD4+ T cells from PBMCs cultured without peptide, obtained before COVID-19 vaccination. The V and J genes are TRBV18 and TRBJ1-4, with D unresolved. The receptor comes from a human donor who received a COVID-19 vaccine. The CDR3 DNA is TGTGCCAGCTCTCTCGTCGCGACTGAAAAACTGTTTTTT. This encodes CASSLVATEKLFF.